This is a list of T cell receptor beta chains from one sample in a study of response to subunit inactivated influenza vaccine. From the RT-PCR reads, TCRdb called clonotypes with MiXCR, one entry per CDR3 protein. Of about 480,000 distinct CDR3 sequences listed, approximately 13% are singletons. Material: PBMCs from blood, obtained 45 days after vaccination. These receptors were collected from a man in his fifties or sixties who received an inactivated influenza vaccine. Each CDR3 is given with its conserved first and last residue. D genes are given only for firm matches. Expanded clones get a size class; other rows say once, few or many, or leave the size out.

>TRBV11-1|few|TRBD1|TRBJ2-3
TGTGCCAGCAGCTTACGGTTGTGGACAGGACGGGCAGATACGCAGTATTTT
CASSLRLWTGRADTQYF
>TRBV11-1|many|.|TRBJ1-2
TGTGCCAGCAGCTTCGTATCGGGGCGTAGGACAGCTATAGACTATGGCTACACCTTC
CASSFVSGRRTAIDYGYTF
>TRBV6-8|.|.|TRBJ1-5
TGTGCCAGCAGTTATCAACAGGCCCATCAGCCCCAGCATTTT
CASSYQQAHQPQHF
>TRBV20-1|.|.|TRBJ2-7
TGCATGGCGGTAGCCAGTCTCGGGGAGCAGTACTTC
CMAVASLGEQYF
>TRBV6-1|few|.|TRBJ2-7
TGTGCCAGTAAACCGGGGGCCGTTAGCTCCTACGAGCAGTACTTC
CASKPGAVSSYEQYF
>TRBV9|.|TRBD2|TRBJ2-1
TGTGCCAGCAGTGGGACTAGTTTTGCTGAGCAGTTCTTC
CASSGTSFAEQFF
>TRBV6-1|.|TRBD1|TRBJ2-5
TGTGCCGGGGGGTCAAAGACAGGGGGCTTGGAGACCCAGTACTTC
CAGGSKTGGLETQYF
>TRBV20-1|few|.|TRBJ2-1
TGCAGTGCTAGAGAGGGGTTCAATGAGCAGTTCTTC
CSAREGFNEQFF
>TRBV2|few|.|TRBJ2-7
TGTGCCAGCAGACCACTCGGCGGCACCTACGAGCAGTACTTC
CASRPLGGTYEQYF
>TRBV27|few|.|TRBJ1-1
TGTGCCAGCAGTACCGACATTGGGGACACTGAAGCTTTCTTT
CASSTDIGDTEAFF
>TRBV27|few|.|TRBJ2-7
TGTGCCAGCAGTTCCCGCCAGGGAGCGATCTACGAGCAGTACTTC
CASSSRQGAIYEQYF
>TRBV12-3/TRBV12-4|.|TRBD1|TRBJ1-6
TGTGCCAGCAGTTTAATCTTCAGGGGGGTACCTTTTAGGAGCTCCTATAATTCACCCCTCCACTTT
CASSLIFRGVPFRSSYNSPLHF
>TRBV9|many|.|TRBJ2-2
TGTGCCAGCAACCCGGAACCACGGAACACCGGGGAGCTGTTTTTT
CASNPEPRNTGELFF
>TRBV7-2|many|.|TRBJ2-2
TGTGCCAGCAGCTTACACGATCGCCCCGGGGAGCTGTTTTTT
CASSLHDRPGELFF
>TRBV20-1|few|TRBD2|TRBJ2-1
TGCAGTGCTAGAGGACTAGCGGGATTCTATGAGCAGTTCTTC
CSARGLAGFYEQFF
>TRBV3-1|few|.|TRBJ2-1
TGTGCTACCCGGGGGAAATCGAGTCTCCATGAGCAGTTCTTC
CATRGKSSLHEQFF
>TRBV12-3/TRBV12-4|many|.|TRBJ1-2
TGTGCCAGCAGTTTAGGGGCAGGGTGCACCTTC
CASSLGAGCTF
>TRBV27|few|TRBD2|TRBJ2-7
TGTGCCAGCACCCCCTACAGCGGGGGGCCCGGGTACGAGCAGTACTTC
CASTPYSGGPGYEQYF
>TRBV10-3|.|.|TRBJ2-1
TGTGCCATCAGTGGTGCGGGTAGAAGCTCCTACAATGAGCAGTTCTTC
CAISGAGRSSYNEQFF
>TRBV7-2|many|.|TRBJ2-1
TGTGCCAGCAGCTTAGATCGTAGTTCCTACAATGAGCAGTTCTTC
CASSLDRSSYNEQFF
>TRBV5-5|.|.|TRBJ1-5
TGTGCCAGCAGCCCCAATGAGTATCAGCCCCAGCATTTT
CASSPNEYQPQHF
>TRBV11-2|few|.|TRBJ2-3
TGTGCCAGCAGCCGGGGGTGGGGGGGCGGAGATACGCAGTATTTT
CASSRGWGGGDTQYF
>TRBV7-9|few|TRBD1|TRBJ1-2
TGTGCCAGCAGCTTACGCGCAGGGGGCGTGACCGGCTACACCTTC
CASSLRAGGVTGYTF
>TRBV4-1|.|.|TRBJ2-1
TGCGCCAGCTCACCCTCTAGGTACAATGAGCAGTTCTTC
CASSPSRYNEQFF
>TRBV20-1|.|.|TRBJ2-1
TGCAGTGCTAGAGCATGGGGAAGCTCCTACAATGAGCAGTTCTTC
CSARAWGSSYNEQFF
>TRBV5-1|.|.|TRBJ2-1
TGCGCCAGCACTCAGACAGGAGCAAGCAATGAGCAGTTCTTC
CASTQTGASNEQFF
>TRBV24-1|many|.|TRBJ2-7
TGTGCCACCAGTGATCCCTCGGTTAACGAGCAGTACTTC
CATSDPSVNEQYF
>TRBV5-1|.|TRBD2|TRBJ2-3
TGCGCCAGCAGCCCCGGACTTAGCGGGAGGGCACCAGATACGCAGTATTTT
CASSPGLSGRAPDTQYF
>TRBV4-1|.|.|TRBJ2-7
TGCGCCAGCAGCCAAGATGCCCGTTACGAGCAGTACTTC
CASSQDARYEQYF
>TRBV10-3|few|.|TRBJ2-3
TGTGCCATCAGTGAGTTGGGGGGAACCACAGATACGCAGTATTTT
CAISELGGTTDTQYF
>TRBV6-5|few|TRBD1|TRBJ1-2
TGTGCCAGCAGTTACTCGGCAGGGGGCCTCTATGGCTACACCTTC
CASSYSAGGLYGYTF
>TRBV20-1|few|.|TRBJ2-7
TGCAGTGCTAGCGACTTCGGGATGGACGGCTACGAGCAGTACTTC
CSASDFGMDGYEQYF
>TRBV2|.|TRBD2|TRBJ2-1
TGTGCCAGCAGTGAAGGCACTAGTAGCGGGAGCTCCTACAATGAGCAGTTCTTC
CASSEGTSSGSSYNEQFF
>TRBV5-4|.|.|TRBJ2-7
TGTGCCAGCAGCTTGGGAGGCGGGGCACAATACTACGAGCAGTACTTC
CASSLGGGAQYYEQYF
>TRBV3-1|many|.|TRBJ2-2
TGTGCCAGCAGCCAAGTGCCGGGAGTGGGCACCGGGGAGCTGTTTTTT
CASSQVPGVGTGELFF
>TRBV20-1|many|TRBD2|TRBJ2-1
TGCAGTGCTAGCTCTCTAGCGGGGGGGCTCAATGAGCAGTTCTTC
CSASSLAGGLNEQFF
>TRBV15|many|TRBD1|TRBJ1-4
TGTGCCACCAGCAGGGGAGGACAGGGGAGAGGAGAAAAACTGTTTTTT
CATSRGGQGRGEKLFF
>TRBV4-1|few|.|TRBJ1-5
TGCGCCAGCAGCCAAGACCTTTTGTTGTTGGGCAATCAGCCCCAGCATTTT
CASSQDLLLLGNQPQHF
>TRBV20-1|.|TRBD2|TRBJ2-1
TGCAGTGCTAGGGGGGGACTAGCGGGAGGGCCGTGGATGGGGCAATTCTTC
CSARGGLAGGPWMGQFF
>TRBV10-1|many|.|TRBJ1-1
TGCGCCAGCAGTGATTGGCAAACTGAAGCTTTCTTT
CASSDWQTEAFF
>TRBV6-1|.|.|TRBJ2-2
TGTGCCAGCAGCAGGGTTCGCCGGGAGCTGTTTTTT
CASSRVRRELFF
>TRBV12-3/TRBV12-4|.|.|TRBJ2-1
TGTGCCAGCAGTTTCGGTCTCAGAAATGAGCAGTTCTTC
CASSFGLRNEQFF
>TRBV6-2/TRBV6-3|.|.|TRBJ2-4
TGTGCCAGCAGTCGGGACAAAAACATTCAGTACTTC
CASSRDKNIQYF
>TRBV7-2|few|.|TRBJ2-7
TGTGCCAGCAGCTTATCGGCAGGTGAAGGTGGCGAGCAGTACTTC
CASSLSAGEGGEQYF
>TRBV30|.|TRBD2|TRBJ2-1
TGTGCCTGGAGCCGGGACTACACCTACAACGAGCAGTTCTTC
CAWSRDYTYNEQFF
>TRBV4-3|.|.|TRBJ2-7
TGCGCCAGCAGCCAAGATCGCTATGGGGGGGAGCAGTACTTC
CASSQDRYGGEQYF
>TRBV27|many|.|TRBJ2-1
TGTGCCAGCAGTTTATCTGGCAGCAATGAGCAGTTCTTC
CASSLSGSNEQFF
>TRBV3-1|few|TRBD2|TRBJ2-1
TGTGCCAGCAGCCAACCGGGACTATCCTCCTACAATGAGCAGTTCTTC
CASSQPGLSSYNEQFF